This T cell receptor (beta chain) was obtained from a study of regulatory T cells in long-lasting Graves disease. Time point described: newly diagnosed GD, antithyroid drugs for less than 3 months. TCR sequences were obtained from RNA taken from PBMCs. This clonotype was counted ten times or more. Its specificity is not known. General study results and limits: Newly diagnosed patients had higher TCR diversity than persistent Graves' patients did.

Library construction for TCR beta used iRepertoire HTBI primers and Arm-PCR of CDR3 regions. TCRdb re-analysed the multiplex PCR reads in MiXCR, keeping a single row per CDR3 protein. The data hold around 450,000 distinct CDR3 sequences, with around 15% observed a single time. Germline V CDR1 and CDR2: LNHDA, SQIVND (reference sequence). J was trimmed by 2 bases and V by 8 bases; bases with no gene match: 9. This CDR3 has 15 residues. These same data were also listed under a study on T cells in Graves' hyperthyroidism and ophthalmopathy. From that paper: Diagnostic decisions used clinical symptoms, serum thyroxine and TRAb, thyroid ultrasound and orbital computed tomography.

The chain is built from TRBV19 and TRBJ2-3; TRBD1 aligns across 8 bases. This clonotype was sampled from a man aged 35 to 55 with Graves disease. Specimen: peripheral blood mononuclear cells (PBMCs), collected at new diagnosis, from a patient treated with antithyroid drugs. The CDR3 protein is CASAVWTGITDTQYF. CDR3 DNA sequence: TGTGCCAGTGCCGTGTGGACAGGGATCACAGATACGCAGTATTTT.